This TCR beta chain was profiled in a study of shared clonotypes between healthy human individuals. In the study overall: Donors, aged 18 to 49, were a couple of women and a few men.

Investigators spread the genomic DNA of each subset evenly over several immunoSEQ plates. Clones were read by immunoSEQ multiplex PCR, and TCRdb kept only the in-frame ones, dropping some. This sample has more than 850,000 clones; around 78% occur once, and the top ten carry more than 0.45%. Regarding this clone: Its specificity is unknown.

All donors were Caucasian adults living in Nashville, Tennessee. V lost 9 bases and J lost 4; bases outside the gene matches: 8. CDR1 is MDHEN and CDR2 is SYDVKM in the germline V gene. This CDR3 region has 13 residues. General observations from the study: Naive subsets, compared against memory subsets, generally had larger estimated richness values.

This receptor was obtained from a young man in good health. Some clones in this sample may be carry-over from other donors' samples. The rearrangement joins TRBV28 to TRBJ1-2; 7 bases agree with TRBD1. Material: memory CD4+ T cells from PBMCs. Stated subset: CD45RA-negative fraction. DNA of the CDR3: TGTGCCAGTGAGAGGGGGCTCAGCTATGGCTACACCTTC. This translates into CASERGLSYGYTF.